This T cell receptor (beta chain) was observed in a study of OX40 agonist ivuxolimab in advanced cancers. Germline lookup yields CDR1 GTSNPN and CDR2 SVGIG (reference sequence). This CDR3 region has 15 residues. V was pared by 0 bases and J by 4 bases, with 14 bases between. Sequencing was performed with immunoSEQ multiplex PCR; in TCRdb, only in-frame clones are kept and a portion is missing. The sample lists around 26,000 clones, about 86% occurring once. The source of this sequence is an adult with an advanced solid tumor such as melanoma, head and neck, liver or kidney cancer. The sample here was CD4+ or CD8+ T cells sorted from blood, taken in a trial of the OX40 agonist ivuxolimab. V is TRBV30 and J is TRBJ2-3; TRBD2 might be the D (6 bases). CDR3 loop: CAWSVFGGGPDTQYF. The CDR3 DNA follows: TGTGCCTGGAGTGTATTCGGCGGAGGGCCAGATACGCAGTATTTT.